The T cell receptor (beta chain) described here comes from a study of T cell responses to AZD1222 COVID-19 vaccine. Study-level findings and limits: Baseline antibody screening turned up just a handful of seropositive AZD1222 recipients. Clonal diversity was possibly underestimated, and white British individuals and females predominated among donors.

In regard to this clone: Its antigen is not identified.

V was clipped by 7 bases and J by 9 bases; unmatched bases: 12. CDR1 is MNHEY and CDR2 is SMNVEV in the germline V gene (reference sequence). The CDR3 spans 14 residues. Timing groups of about 4 and about 12 weeks for second doses were pooled. The method was immunoSEQ multiplex PCR; TCRdb's version includes in-frame clones alone and lacks a portion of them. The table has tens of thousands of clones, 92% seen once. The chain is built from TRBV27 and TRBJ2-1, with 7 bases lining up with TRBD2. The receptor was derived from an adult who received the AZD1222 COVID-19 vaccine. Sequencing was performed on peripheral blood, taken 28 days after the second AZD1222 dose. The CDR3 DNA is TGTGCCAGCAACTCCGGTGGGGGGGTGGGTGAGCAGTTCTTC. It yields the protein CASNSGGGVGEQFF.